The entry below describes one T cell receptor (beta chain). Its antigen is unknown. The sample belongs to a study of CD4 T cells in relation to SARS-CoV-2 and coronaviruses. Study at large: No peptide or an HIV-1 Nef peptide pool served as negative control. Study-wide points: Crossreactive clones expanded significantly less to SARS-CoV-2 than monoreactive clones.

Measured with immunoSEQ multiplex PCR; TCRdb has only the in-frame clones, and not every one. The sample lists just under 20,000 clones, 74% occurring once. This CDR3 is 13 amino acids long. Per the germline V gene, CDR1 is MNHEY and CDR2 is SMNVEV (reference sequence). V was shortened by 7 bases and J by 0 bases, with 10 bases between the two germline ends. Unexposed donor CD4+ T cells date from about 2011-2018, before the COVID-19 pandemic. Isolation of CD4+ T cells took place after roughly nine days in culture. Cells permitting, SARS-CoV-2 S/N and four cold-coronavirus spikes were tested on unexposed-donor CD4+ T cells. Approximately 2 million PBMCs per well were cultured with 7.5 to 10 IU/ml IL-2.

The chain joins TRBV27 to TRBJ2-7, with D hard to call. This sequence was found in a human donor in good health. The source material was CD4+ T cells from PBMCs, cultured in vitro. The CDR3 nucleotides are TGTGCCAGCATAAGCTCACTCTCCTACGAGCAGTACTTC. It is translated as CASISSLSYEQYF.